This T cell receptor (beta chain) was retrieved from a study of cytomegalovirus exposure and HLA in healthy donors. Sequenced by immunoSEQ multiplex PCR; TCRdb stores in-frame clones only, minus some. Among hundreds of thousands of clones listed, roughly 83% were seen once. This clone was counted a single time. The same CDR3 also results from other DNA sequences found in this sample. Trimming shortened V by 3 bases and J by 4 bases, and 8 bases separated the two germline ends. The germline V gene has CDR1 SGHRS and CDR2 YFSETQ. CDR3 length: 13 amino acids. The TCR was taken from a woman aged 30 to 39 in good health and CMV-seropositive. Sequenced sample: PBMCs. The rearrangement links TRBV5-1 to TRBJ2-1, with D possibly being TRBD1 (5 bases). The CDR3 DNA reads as TGCGCCAGCAGCTCAACAGGTTACAATGAGCAGTTCTTC. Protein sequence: CASSSTGYNEQFF.